The T cell receptor (beta chain) described here comes from a study of T cell repertoires in cytomegalovirus infection. Study details: Recently identified HLA-C-restricted and well-studied HLA-B-restricted CMV epitopes were used. Signatures in public TCR beta sequences pointed to both CMV infection and matching HLA type.

This clonotype was counted between two and nine times. Antigen: not known. Trimming cost V 4 bases and J 0 bases, with 11 bases left between them. Germline CDR1 reads SQVTM; CDR2 reads ANQGSEA. The CDR3 runs to 14 residues. In TCRdb, the reads were re-called with MiXCR into one record per CDR3 protein. Seen here are a few hundred thousand distinct CDR3 sequences, around two fifths observed once, and the top ten hold about 48%. The clonotype originates from a human donor in good health (CMV status not recorded). Some clones in this sample may be carry-over from other donors' samples. Sequencing used cultured PBMCs, obtained from culture after CMV antigen stimulation. The chain carries TRBV29-1 and TRBJ2-3; D tentatively fits TRBD1 or TRBD2 (5 bases each). The CDR3 loop is CSVAERGSTDTQYF. CDR3 DNA: TGCAGCGTTGCCGAGAGGGGAAGCACAGATACGCAGTATTTT.